Presented here are 8 T cell receptor beta chains from one specimen sequenced in a study of T cell changes during pregnancy in multiple sclerosis. TCRdb keeps only in-frame clones here, not all; method: immunoSEQ multiplex PCR. The sample shows around 44,000 clones, 94% of them seen only once. Sequencing used CD8+ T cells from peripheral blood mononuclear cells, obtained in the third trimester of pregnancy. These receptor sequences come from a female donor with multiple sclerosis, enrolled in a pregnancy study.

This chain uses TRBV11-2 with TRBJ2-1, with D possibly TRBD2 on 5 matching bases. Germline CDR1 is SGHAT and CDR2 is FQNNGV. V was trimmed by 0 bases and J by 10 bases, leaving 16 bases between them. The CDR3 has 15 amino acids. CDR3 in amino acids: CASSLDGGIRLEQFF. The CDR3 bases are TGTGCCAGCAGCTTAGACGGCGGTATCCGACTAGAGCAGTTCTTC.

This chain links TRBV6-5 with TRBJ2-7; 8 bases map to TRBD2. The CDR3 extends over 15 amino acids. Germline V CDR1 and CDR2: MNHEY, SVGAGI. J gave up 3 bases and V 5 bases, and 9 bases lay outside the gene matches. CDR3: CASSPTRGRYYEQYF. The CDR3 nucleotides read TGTGCCAGCAGTCCCACCCGCGGGAGGTACTACGAGCAGTACTTC.

The rearrangement joins TRBV19 to TRBJ2-2, with TRBD1 matching 8 bases. The V segment lost 5 bases and the J segment 1 base; nucleotides outside the gene matches: 3. The CDR3 sequence is 15 residues long. Germline CDR1 and CDR2: LNHDA and SQIVND (reference sequence). The CDR3: CASSPGTGNTGELFF. In DNA, the CDR3 is TGTGCCAGTAGTCCCGGGACAGGGAACACCGGGGAGCTGTTTTTT.

This clone was found once. The rearrangement joins TRBV12-5 to TRBJ2-3, with 9 bases aligning to TRBD2. Per germline, CDR1 LGHNT and CDR2 FRNRAP. The CDR3 runs to 15 residues. The trim removed 6 bases at V and 3 bases at J, leaving 7 bases unmatched. DNA for the CDR3: TGTGCTAGTGGCCAGGGTAGCGGGGGTACAGATACGCAGTATTTT. This encodes CASGQGSGGTDTQYF.

This sequence joins TRBV19 and TRBJ2-1, with 9 bases lining up with TRBD2. J gave up 4 bases and V 5 bases, and 6 bases lay outside the gene matches. Germline CDR1 is LNHDA and CDR2 is SQIVND (reference sequence). The CDR3 sequence is 15 residues long. Written as DNA, the CDR3 is TGTGCCAGTAGTCAACTAGCGGGTCCTTACAATGAGCAGTTCTTC. Its protein product is CASSQLAGPYNEQFF. The complete variable domain, with remaining parts taken from reference TRBV19 and TRBJ2-1, reads DGGITQSPKYLFRKEGQNVTLSCEQNLNHDAMYWYRQDPGQGLRLIYYSQIVNDFQKGDIAEGYSVSREKKESFPLTVTSAQKNPTAFYLCASSQLAGPYNEQFFGPGTRLTVL.

J is TRBJ2-3 and V is TRBV4-1; no clear D gene. CDR1 and CDR2 from the germline V gene are MGHRA and YSYEKL. The CDR3 is made up of 14 amino acids. The germline V and J ends were trimmed by 4 bases and 1 base, with 9 bases remaining between them. CDR3 DNA: TGCGCCAGCAGCCGGCTCGAAGGCACAGATACGCAGTATTTT. Translated, it gives CASSRLEGTDTQYF.

The V gene is TRBV7-6, the J gene TRBJ2-1; 7 positions match TRBD2. V trimming: 0 bases; J trimming: 13 bases; junction bases outside the gene matches: 6. Germline CDR1 is SGHVS and CDR2 is FNYEAQ. The CDR3 runs to 13 residues. CDR3 DNA sequence: TGTGCCAGCAGCTTAGCCGGGGGGAGGACCCAGTTCTTC. Its translation is CASSLAGGRTQFF.

This clone was observed a single time. This chain connects TRBV28 to TRBJ1-1; TRBD1 aligns across 9 bases. CDR3 length: 10 residues. V was pared by 6 bases and J by 11 bases, with 1 base of the junction left unmatched. The germline gives CDR1 MDHEN, CDR2 SYDVKM. The CDR3 DNA is TGTGCCAGCAGGGGACAGGGTGCTTTCTTT. Encoded protein: CASRGQGAFF.